This T cell receptor beta chain was sequenced for a study of CD8 T cell repertoires and HIV-1 epitope variants. As concerns this clone: Its target is not known.

The ends lost 3 bases at V and 1 base at J; junction bases unmatched: 5. The CDR3 is 15 amino acids. CDR1 is SGDLS, CDR2 YYNGEE, per germline. Measured with immunoSEQ multiplex PCR; TCRdb has only the in-frame clones, and not every one. The table lists 6,000 or so clones, approximately 70% of them singletons, with about 42% in the top ten. The receptor's source is a male donor with HIV. The specimen was cultured CD8+ T cells derived from PBMCs. The rearrangement links TRBV9 to TRBJ1-2, with TRBD1 matching over 8 bases. The DNA for the CDR3 is TGTGCCAGCAGCGGCGTGACAGGGGATAACTATGGCTACACCTTC. Its translation is CASSGVTGDNYGYTF.